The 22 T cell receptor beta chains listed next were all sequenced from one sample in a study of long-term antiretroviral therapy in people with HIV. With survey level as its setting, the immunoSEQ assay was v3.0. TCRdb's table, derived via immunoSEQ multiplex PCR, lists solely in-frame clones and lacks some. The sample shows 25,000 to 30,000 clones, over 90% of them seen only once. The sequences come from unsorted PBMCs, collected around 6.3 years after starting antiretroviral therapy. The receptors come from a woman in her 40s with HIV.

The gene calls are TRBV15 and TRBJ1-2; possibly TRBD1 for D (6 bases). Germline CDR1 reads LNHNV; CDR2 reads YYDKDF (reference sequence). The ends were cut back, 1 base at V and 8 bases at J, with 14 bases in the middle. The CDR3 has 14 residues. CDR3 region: CATSRGGGGGGYTF. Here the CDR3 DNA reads TGTGCCACCAGCAGAGGTGGAGGGGGAGGAGGCTACACCTTC.

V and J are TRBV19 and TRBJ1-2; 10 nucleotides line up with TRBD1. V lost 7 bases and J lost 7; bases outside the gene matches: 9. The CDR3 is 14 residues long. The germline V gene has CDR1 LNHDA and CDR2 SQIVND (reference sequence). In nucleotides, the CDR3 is TGTGCCAGTACCCCGAGACAGGGGGCAGGTGGCTACACCTTC. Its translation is CASTPRQGAGGYTF. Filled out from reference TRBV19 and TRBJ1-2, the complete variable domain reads DGGITQSPKYLFRKEGQNVTLSCEQNLNHDAMYWYRQDPGQGLRLIYYSQIVNDFQKGDIAEGYSVSREKKESFPLTVTSAQKNPTAFYLCASTPRQGAGGYTFGSGTRLTVV.

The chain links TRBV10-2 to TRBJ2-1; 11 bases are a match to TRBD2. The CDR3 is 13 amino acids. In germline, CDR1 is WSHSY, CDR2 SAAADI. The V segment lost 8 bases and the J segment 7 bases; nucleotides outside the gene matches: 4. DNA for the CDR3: TGCGCCAGCGTAGCGGGGGGGCGTAATGAGCAGTTCTTC. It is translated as CASVAGGRNEQFF.

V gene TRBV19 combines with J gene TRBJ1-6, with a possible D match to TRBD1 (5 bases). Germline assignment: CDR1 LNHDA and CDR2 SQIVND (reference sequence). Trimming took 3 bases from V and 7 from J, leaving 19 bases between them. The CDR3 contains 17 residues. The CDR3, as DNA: TGTGCCAGTAGTATCCCGGGTTTGCGGGGGAAGAATTCACCCCTCCACTTT. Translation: CASSIPGLRGKNSPLHF. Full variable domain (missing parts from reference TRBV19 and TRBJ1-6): DGGITQSPKYLFRKEGQNVTLSCEQNLNHDAMYWYRQDPGQGLRLIYYSQIVNDFQKGDIAEGYSVSREKKESFPLTVTSAQKNPTAFYLCASSIPGLRGKNSPLHFGNGTRLTVT.

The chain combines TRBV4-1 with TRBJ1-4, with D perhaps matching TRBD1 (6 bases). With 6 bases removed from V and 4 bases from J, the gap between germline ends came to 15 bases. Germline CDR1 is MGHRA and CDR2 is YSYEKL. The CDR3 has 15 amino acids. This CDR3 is CASSTTGLNNEKLFF. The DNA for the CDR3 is TGCGCCAGCAGTACTACAGGGCTAAATAATGAAAAACTGTTTTTT.

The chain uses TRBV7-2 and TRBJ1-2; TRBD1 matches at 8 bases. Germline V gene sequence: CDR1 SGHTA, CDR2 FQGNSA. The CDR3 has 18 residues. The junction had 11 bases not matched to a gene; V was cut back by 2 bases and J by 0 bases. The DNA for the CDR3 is TGTGCCAGCAGCTTACAATGGCAGGGGGCCACTGCTAACTATGGCTACACCTTC. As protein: CASSLQWQGATANYGYTF.

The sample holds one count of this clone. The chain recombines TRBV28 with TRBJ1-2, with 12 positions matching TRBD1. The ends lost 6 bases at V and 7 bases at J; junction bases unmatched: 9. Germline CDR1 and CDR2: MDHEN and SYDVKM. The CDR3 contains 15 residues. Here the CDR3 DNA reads TGTGCCAGCAGGTCTACCGGGACAGGGGGCGGTGGCTACACCTTC. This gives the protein CASRSTGTGGGGYTF.

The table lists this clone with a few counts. CDR3 region: CASSLSPGSGANVLTF. The DNA of the CDR3 is TGCGCCAGCAGCTTAAGTCCTGGCTCTGGGGCCAACGTCCTGACTTTC. The chain couples TRBV5-1 to TRBJ2-6; D unclear. The CDR3 consists of 16 residues. Germline V gives CDR1 SGHRS, CDR2 YFSETQ. V shed 2 bases and J shed 0 bases, with 9 bases lying between them.

The CDR3 reads CASSVVALNTEAFF. DNA of the CDR3: TGTGCCAGCAGCGTAGTCGCCTTGAACACTGAAGCTTTCTTT. This chain links TRBV9 with TRBJ1-1, with D unclear. Trimming took off 0 bases at V and 0 bases at J, with 6 bases between the two ends. CDR3 size: 14 residues. CDR1 SGDLS and CDR2 YYNGEE come from the germline V gene.

CDR3 bases: TGTGCCAGCAGTTTGGGACGGAGGGTGAACACTGAAGCTTTCTTT. It specifies CASSLGRRVNTEAFF. The rearrangement joins TRBV6-5 to TRBJ1-1; a weak D match, TRBD1 (5 bases). The CDR3 runs 15 residues. Germline CDR1 and CDR2: MNHEY and SVGAGI. Trimming left V 4 bases short and J 0 bases short, with 12 bases between.

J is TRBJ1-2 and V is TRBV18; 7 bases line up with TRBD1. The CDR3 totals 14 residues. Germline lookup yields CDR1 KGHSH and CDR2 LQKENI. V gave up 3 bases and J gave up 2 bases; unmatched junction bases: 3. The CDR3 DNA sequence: TGTGCCAGCTCACCGCGACAGGGCAACTATGGCTACACCTTC. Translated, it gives CASSPRQGNYGYTF.

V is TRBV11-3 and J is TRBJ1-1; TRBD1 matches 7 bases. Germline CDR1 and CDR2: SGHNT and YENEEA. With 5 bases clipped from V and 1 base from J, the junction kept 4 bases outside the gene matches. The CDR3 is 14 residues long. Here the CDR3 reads CASSRGQTNTEAFF. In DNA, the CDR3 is TGTGCCAGCAGCCGGGGACAGACGAACACTGAAGCTTTCTTT.

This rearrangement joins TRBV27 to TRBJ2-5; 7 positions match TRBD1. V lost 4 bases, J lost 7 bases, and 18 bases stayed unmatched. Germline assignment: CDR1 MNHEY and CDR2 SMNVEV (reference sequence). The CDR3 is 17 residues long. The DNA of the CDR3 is TGTGCCAGCAGTTCTACGTTCATGGACAGGAGGCTTGGGACCCAGTACTTC. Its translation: CASSSTFMDRRLGTQYF.

CDR3 nucleotides: TGTGCCATCAGTGATCTGGCATCTAGCAATCAGCCCCAGCATTTT. Protein: CAISDLASSNQPQHF. The genes are TRBV10-3 and TRBJ1-5; D gene ambiguous. CDR1 and CDR2 (germline): ENHRY, SYGVKD. Trimming removed 3 bases at V and 0 bases at J, with 9 bases between. There are 15 residues in the CDR3.

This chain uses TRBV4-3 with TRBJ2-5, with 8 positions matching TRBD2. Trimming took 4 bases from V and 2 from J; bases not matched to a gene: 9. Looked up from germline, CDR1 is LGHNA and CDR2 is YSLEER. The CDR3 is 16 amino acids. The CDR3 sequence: CASSRGGGLVQETQYF. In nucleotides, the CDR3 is TGCGCCAGCAGCCGAGGTGGGGGACTAGTACAAGAGACCCAGTACTTC.

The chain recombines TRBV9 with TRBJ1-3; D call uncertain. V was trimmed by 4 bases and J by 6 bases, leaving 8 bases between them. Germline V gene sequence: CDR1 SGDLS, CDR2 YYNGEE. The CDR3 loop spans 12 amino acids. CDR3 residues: CASSNTENTIYF. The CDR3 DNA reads TGTGCCAGCAGCAACACGGAAAACACCATATATTTT.

The CDR3 is CAWTRTHVQGRWQETQYF. The DNA of the CDR3 is TGTGCCTGGACCAGGACCCATGTACAGGGACGGTGGCAAGAGACCCAGTACTTC. The V and J genes are TRBV30 and TRBJ2-5; D possibly corresponds to TRBD1 (6 bases). This CDR3 has 18 residues. Germline CDR1 and CDR2: GTSNPN and SVGIG (reference sequence). V was cut by 4 bases and J by 2 bases, with 26 bases left in between.

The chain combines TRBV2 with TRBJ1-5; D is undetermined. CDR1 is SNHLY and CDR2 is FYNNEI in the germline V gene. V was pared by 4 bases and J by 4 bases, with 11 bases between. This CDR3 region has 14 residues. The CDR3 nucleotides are TGTGCCAGCAGTGTTGAAACAGTGAATCAGCCCCAGCATTTT. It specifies CASSVETVNQPQHF.

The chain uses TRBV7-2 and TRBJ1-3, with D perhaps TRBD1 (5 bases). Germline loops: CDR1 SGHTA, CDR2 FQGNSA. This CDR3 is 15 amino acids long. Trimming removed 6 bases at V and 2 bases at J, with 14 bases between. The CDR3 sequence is CASSLRRGTGNTIYF. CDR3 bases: TGTGCCAGCAGTCTTAGAAGGGGAACTGGAAACACCATATATTTT.

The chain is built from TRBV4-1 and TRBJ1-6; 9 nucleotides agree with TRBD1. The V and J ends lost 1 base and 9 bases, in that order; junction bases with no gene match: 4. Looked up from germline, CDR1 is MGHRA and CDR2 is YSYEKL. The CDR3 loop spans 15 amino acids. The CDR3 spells CASSQGGTGFSPLHF. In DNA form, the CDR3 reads TGCGCCAGCAGCCAAGGTGGGACAGGGTTTTCACCCCTCCACTTT.

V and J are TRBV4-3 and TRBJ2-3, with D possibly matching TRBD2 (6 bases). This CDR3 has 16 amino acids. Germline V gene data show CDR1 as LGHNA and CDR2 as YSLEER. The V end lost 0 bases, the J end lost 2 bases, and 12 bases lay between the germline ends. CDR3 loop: CASSQDLAILTDTQYF. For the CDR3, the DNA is TGCGCCAGCAGCCAAGATCTAGCGATCCTCACAGATACGCAGTATTTT.

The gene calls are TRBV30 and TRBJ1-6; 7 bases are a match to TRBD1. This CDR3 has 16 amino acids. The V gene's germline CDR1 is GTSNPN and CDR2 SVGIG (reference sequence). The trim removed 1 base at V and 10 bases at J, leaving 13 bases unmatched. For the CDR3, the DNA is TGTGCCTGGAGTGCCCCGGGCAGGGGGGTTGGCTCACCCCTCCACTTT. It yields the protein CAWSAPGRGVGSPLHF.